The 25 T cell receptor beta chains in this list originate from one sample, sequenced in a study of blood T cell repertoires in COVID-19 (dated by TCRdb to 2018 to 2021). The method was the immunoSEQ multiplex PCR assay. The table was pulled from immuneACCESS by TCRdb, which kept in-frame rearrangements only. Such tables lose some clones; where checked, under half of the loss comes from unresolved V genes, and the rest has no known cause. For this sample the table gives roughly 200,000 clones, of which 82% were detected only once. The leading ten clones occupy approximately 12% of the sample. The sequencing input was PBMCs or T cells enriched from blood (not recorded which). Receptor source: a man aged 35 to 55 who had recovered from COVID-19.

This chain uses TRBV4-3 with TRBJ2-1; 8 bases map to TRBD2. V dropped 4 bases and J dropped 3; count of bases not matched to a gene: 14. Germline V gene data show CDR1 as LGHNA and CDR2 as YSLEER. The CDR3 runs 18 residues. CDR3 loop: CASSPTSSGSPLYNEQFF. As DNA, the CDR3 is TGCGCCAGCAGCCCGACCTCAAGCGGGAGTCCCCTCTACAATGAGCAGTTCTTC.

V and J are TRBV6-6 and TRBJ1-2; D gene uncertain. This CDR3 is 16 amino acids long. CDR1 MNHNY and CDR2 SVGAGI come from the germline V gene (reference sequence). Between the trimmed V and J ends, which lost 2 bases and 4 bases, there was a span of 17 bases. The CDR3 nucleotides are TGTGCCAGCAGTTACCGGGGAACCGGCGAAATCTATGGCTACACCTTC. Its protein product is CASSYRGTGEIYGYTF.

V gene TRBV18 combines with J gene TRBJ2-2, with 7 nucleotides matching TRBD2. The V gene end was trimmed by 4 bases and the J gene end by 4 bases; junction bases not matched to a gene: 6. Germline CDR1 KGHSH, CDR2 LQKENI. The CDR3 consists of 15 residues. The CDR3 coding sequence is TGTGCCAGCTCACAATCTAGCGGCGGCACCGGGGAGCTGTTTTTT. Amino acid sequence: CASSQSSGGTGELFF.

The chain's CDR3 is CSALPGQVQHF. CDR3 DNA sequence: TGCAGTGCCTTACCGGGACAGGTCCAGCATTTT. The rearrangement joins TRBV20-1 to TRBJ1-5; 8 bases line up with TRBD1. The CDR3 extends over 11 amino acids. Germline-derived CDR1 and CDR2 are DFQATT and SNEGSKA (reference sequence). J lost 12 bases, V lost 6 bases, and 7 bases had no gene match.

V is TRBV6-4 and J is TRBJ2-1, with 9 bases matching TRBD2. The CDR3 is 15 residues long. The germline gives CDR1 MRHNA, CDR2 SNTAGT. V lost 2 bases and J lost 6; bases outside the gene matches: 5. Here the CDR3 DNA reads TGTGCCAGCAGTGACCGGCGGGGGGGGGCCAATGAGCAGTTCTTC. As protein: CASSDRRGGANEQFF.

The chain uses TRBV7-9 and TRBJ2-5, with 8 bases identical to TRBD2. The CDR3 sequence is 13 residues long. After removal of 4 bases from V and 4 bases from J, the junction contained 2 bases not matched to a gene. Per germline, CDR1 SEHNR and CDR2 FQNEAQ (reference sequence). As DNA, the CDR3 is TGTGCCAGCAGCTCCGGGGGGGTAGAGACCCAGTACTTC. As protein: CASSSGGVETQYF. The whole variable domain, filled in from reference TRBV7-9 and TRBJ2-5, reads DTGVSQNPRHKITKRGQNVTFRCDPISEHNRLYWYRQTLGQGPEFLTYFQNEAQLEKSRLLSDRFSAERPKGSFSTLEIQRTEQGDSAMYLCASSSGGVETQYFGPGTRLLVL.

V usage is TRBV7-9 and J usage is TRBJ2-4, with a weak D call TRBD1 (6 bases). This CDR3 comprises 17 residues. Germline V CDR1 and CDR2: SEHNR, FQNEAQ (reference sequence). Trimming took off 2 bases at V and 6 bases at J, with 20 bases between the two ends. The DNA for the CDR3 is TGTGCCAGCAGCTTAAGCCCCCTACAGGGCCCCTCAAACATTCAGTACTTC. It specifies CASSLSPLQGPSNIQYF. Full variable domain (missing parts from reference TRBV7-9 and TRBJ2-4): DTGVSQNPRHKITKRGQNVTFRCDPISEHNRLYWYRQTLGQGPEFLTYFQNEAQLEKSRLLSDRFSAERPKGSFSTLEIQRTEQGDSAMYLCASSLSPLQGPSNIQYFGAGTRLSVL.

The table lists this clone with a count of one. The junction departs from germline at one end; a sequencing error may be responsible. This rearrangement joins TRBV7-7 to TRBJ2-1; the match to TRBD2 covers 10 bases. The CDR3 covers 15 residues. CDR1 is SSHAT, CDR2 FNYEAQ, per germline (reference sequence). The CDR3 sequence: CASSLGTSVNNEQFF. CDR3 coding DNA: TGTGCTAGCAGCTTAGGGACTAGCGTTAACAATGAGCAGTTCTTC.

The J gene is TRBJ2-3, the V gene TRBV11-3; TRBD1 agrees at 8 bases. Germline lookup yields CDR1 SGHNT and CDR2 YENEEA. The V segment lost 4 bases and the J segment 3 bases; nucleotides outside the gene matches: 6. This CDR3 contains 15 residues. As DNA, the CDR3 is TGTGCCAGCAGCTCTGGACAGGGAGCGACAGATACGCAGTATTTT. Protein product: CASSSGQGATDTQYF.

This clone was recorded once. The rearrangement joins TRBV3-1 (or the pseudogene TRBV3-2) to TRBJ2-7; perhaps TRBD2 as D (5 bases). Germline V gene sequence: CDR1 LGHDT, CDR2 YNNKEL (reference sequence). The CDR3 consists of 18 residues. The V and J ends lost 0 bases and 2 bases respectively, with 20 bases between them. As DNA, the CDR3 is TGTGCCAGCAGCCAAGATCCCCAGCGGCTCCGATGGACCTACGAGCAGTACTTC. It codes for CASSQDPQRLRWTYEQYF.

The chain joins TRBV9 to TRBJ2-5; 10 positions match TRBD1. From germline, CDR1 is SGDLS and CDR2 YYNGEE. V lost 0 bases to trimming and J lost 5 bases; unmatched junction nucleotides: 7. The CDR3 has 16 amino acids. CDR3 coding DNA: TGTGCCAGCAGCGTAGAGACAGGGGGCCGGTGGGAGACCCAGTACTTC. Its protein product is CASSVETGGRWETQYF.

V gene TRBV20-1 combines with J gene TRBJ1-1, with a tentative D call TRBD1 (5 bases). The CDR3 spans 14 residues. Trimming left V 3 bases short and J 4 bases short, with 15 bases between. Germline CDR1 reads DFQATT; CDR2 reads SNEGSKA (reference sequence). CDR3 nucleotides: TGCAGTGCTAGTCAGGGCCCGGTCGGCACTGAAGCTTTCTTT. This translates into CSASQGPVGTEAFF.

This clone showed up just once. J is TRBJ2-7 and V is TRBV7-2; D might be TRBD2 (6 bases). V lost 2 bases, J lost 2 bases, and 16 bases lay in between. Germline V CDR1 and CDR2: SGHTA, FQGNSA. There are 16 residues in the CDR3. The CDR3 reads CASSLTSQGLPYEQYF. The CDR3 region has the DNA TGTGCCAGCAGCTTAACATCTCAGGGACTCCCCTACGAGCAGTACTTC.

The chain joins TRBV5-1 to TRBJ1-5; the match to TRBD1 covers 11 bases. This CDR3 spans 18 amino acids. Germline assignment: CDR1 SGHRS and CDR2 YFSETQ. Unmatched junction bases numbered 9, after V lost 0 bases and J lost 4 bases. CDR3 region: CASSLARTGGLGNQPQHF. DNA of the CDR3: TGCGCCAGCAGCTTGGCCAGGACAGGGGGCTTGGGGAATCAGCCCCAGCATTTT.

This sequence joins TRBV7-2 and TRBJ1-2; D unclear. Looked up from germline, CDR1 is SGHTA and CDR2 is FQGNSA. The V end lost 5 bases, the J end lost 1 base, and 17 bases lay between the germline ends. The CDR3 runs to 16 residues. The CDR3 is CASSTYAEGDNYGYTF. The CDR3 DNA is TGTGCCAGCAGCACCTATGCCGAGGGAGATAACTATGGCTACACCTTC.

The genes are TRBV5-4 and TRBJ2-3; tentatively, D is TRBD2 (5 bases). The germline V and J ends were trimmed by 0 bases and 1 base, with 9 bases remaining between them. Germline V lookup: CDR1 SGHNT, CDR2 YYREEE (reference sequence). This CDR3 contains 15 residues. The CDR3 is CASSLEGGRTDTQYF. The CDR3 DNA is TGTGCCAGCAGCTTGGAGGGCGGGCGCACAGATACGCAGTATTTT.

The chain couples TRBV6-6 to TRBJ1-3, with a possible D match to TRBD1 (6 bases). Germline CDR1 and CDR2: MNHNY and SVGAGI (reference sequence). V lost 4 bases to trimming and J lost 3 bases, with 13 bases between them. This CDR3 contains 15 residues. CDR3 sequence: CASSSRGLGGNTIYF. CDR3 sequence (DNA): TGTGCCAGCAGTTCCAGGGGTTTAGGTGGAAACACCATATATTTT.

CDR3 nucleotide sequence: TGCAGCGTTGAAGCGTTTCGGAGAAAGTCGGATACGCAGTATTTT. Encoded protein: CSVEAFRRKSDTQYF. The J gene is TRBJ2-3, the V gene TRBV29-1; D is uncertain. V lost 1 base, J lost 6 bases, and 17 bases lay in between. The CDR3 is made up of 15 amino acids. Germline CDR1 SQVTM, CDR2 ANQGSEA.

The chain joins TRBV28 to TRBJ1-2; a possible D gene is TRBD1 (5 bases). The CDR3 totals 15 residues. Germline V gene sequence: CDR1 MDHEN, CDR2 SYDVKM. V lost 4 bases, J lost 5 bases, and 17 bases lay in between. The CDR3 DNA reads TGTGCCAGCAGTTGGGGCCGCCCTTGGGATTATGGCTACACCTTC. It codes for CASSWGRPWDYGYTF.

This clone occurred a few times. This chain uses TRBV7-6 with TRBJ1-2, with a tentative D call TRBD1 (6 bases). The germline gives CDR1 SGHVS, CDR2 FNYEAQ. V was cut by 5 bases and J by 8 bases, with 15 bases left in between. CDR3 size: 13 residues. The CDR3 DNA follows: TGTGCCAGCAGCCGACTTAACAGGGAAGGCTACACCTTC. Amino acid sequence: CASSRLNREGYTF.

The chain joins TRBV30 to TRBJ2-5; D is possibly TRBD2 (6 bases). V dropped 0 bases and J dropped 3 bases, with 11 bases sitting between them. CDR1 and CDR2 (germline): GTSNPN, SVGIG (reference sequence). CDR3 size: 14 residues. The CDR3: CAWSVNSGKETQYF. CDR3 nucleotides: TGTGCCTGGAGTGTGAATAGCGGAAAAGAGACCCAGTACTTC.

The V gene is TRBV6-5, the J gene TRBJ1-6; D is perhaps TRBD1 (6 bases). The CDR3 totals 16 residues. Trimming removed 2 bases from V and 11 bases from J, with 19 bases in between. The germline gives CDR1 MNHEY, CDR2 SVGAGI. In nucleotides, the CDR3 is TGTGCCAGCAGTTACGATAGCCAGGGGAATTTTGCACCCCTCCACTTT. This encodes CASSYDSQGNFAPLHF.

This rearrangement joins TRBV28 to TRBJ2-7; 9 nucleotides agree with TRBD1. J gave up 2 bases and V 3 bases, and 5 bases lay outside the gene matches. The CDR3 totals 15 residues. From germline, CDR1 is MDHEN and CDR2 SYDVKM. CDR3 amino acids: CASSFGTGRTYEQYF. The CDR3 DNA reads TGTGCCAGCAGTTTTGGGACAGGGAGGACCTACGAGCAGTACTTC.

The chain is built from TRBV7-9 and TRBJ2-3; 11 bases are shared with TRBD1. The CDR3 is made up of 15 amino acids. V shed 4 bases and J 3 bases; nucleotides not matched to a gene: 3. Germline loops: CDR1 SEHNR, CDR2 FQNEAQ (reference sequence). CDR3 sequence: CASSSGTGGTDTQYF. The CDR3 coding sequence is TGTGCCAGCAGCTCGGGGACAGGGGGTACAGATACGCAGTATTTT.

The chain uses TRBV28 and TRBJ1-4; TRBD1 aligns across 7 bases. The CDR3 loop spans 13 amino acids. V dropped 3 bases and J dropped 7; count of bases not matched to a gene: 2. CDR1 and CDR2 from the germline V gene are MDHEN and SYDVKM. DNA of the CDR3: TGTGCCAGCAGTTTCGGGACAGTTGAAAAACTGTTTTTT. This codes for CASSFGTVEKLFF.